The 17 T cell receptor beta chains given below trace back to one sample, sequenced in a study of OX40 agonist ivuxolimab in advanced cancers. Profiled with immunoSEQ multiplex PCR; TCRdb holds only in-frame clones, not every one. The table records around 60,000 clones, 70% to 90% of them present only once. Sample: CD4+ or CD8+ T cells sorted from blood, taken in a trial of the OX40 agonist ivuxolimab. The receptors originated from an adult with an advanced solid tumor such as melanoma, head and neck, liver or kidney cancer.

Written as DNA, the CDR3 is TGTGCCAGTAGTTTCCTTCGACGGGGTATCGGTACGCAGTATTTT. This codes for CASSFLRRGIGTQYF. This chain joins TRBV19 and TRBJ2-3, with a possible D match to TRBD2 (5 bases). The CDR3 runs to 15 residues. Germline CDR1 is LNHDA and CDR2 is SQIVND (reference sequence). With 5 bases removed from V and 8 bases from J, the gap between germline ends came to 20 bases.

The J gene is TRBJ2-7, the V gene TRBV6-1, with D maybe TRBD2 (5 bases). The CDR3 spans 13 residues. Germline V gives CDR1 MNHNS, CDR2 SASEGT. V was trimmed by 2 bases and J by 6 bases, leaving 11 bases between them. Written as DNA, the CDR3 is TGTGCCAGCAGTGAAATGAGGGTAGGCGAGCAGTACTTC. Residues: CASSEMRVGEQYF.

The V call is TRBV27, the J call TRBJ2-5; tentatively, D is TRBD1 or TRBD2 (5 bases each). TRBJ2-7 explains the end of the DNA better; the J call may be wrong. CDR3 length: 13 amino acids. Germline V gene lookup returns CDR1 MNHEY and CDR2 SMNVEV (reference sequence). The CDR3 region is CASSSGTSYEQYF. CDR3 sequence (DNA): TGTGCCAGCAGTTCAGGGACCTCCTACGAGCAGTACTTC.

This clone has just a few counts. CDR3 region: CASRSQGITEAFF. CDR3 DNA sequence: TGTGCCAGCAGGTCACAGGGGATCACTGAAGCTTTCTTT. The rearrangement uses TRBV6-5 and TRBJ1-1; 7 positions match TRBD1. Trimming at V came to 6 bases and at J to 4 bases, leaving 5 bases not matched to a gene. Germline V gives CDR1 MNHEY, CDR2 SVGAGI. This CDR3 contains 13 residues.

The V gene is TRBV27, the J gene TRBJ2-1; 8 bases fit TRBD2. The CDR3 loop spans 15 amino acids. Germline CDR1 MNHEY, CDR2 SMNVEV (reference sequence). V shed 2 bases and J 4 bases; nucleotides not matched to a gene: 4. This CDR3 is CASSLSGSPYNEQFF. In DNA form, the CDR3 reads TGTGCCAGCAGTTTAAGCGGGAGTCCGTACAATGAGCAGTTCTTC.

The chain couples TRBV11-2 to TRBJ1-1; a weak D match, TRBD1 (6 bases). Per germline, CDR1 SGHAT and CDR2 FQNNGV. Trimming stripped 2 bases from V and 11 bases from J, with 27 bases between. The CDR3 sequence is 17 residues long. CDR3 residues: CASSLPQAGDTGPGAFF. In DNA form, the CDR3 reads TGTGCCAGCAGCTTACCCCAGGCTGGGGACACCGGACCGGGTGCTTTCTTT. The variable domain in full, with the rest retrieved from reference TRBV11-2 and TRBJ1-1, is EAGVAQSPRYKIIEKRQSVAFWCNPISGHATLYWYQQILGQGPKLLIQFQNNGVVDDSQLPKDRFSAERLKGVDSTLKIQPAKLEDSAVYLCASSLPQAGDTGPGAFFGQGTRLTVV.

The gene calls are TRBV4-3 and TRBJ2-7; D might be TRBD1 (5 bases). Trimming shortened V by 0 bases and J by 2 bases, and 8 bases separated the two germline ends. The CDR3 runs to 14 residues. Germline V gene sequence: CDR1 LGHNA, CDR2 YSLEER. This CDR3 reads CASSQDQGTYEQYF. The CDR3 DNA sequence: TGCGCCAGCAGCCAAGACCAGGGTACCTACGAGCAGTACTTC.

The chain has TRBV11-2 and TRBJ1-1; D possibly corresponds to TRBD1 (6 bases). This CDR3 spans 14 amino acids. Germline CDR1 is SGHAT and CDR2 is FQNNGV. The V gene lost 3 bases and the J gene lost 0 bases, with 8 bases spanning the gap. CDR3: CASSFGQLNTEAFF. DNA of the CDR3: TGTGCCAGCAGCTTTGGACAGCTGAACACTGAAGCTTTCTTT. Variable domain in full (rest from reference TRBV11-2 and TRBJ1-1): EAGVAQSPRYKIIEKRQSVAFWCNPISGHATLYWYQQILGQGPKLLIQFQNNGVVDDSQLPKDRFSAERLKGVDSTLKIQPAKLEDSAVYLCASSFGQLNTEAFFGQGTRLTVV.

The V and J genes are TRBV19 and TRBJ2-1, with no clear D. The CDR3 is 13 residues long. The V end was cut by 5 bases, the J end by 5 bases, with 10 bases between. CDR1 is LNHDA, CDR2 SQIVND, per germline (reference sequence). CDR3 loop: CASSPNLDNEQFF. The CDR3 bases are TGTGCCAGTAGTCCAAACTTAGACAATGAGCAGTTCTTC.

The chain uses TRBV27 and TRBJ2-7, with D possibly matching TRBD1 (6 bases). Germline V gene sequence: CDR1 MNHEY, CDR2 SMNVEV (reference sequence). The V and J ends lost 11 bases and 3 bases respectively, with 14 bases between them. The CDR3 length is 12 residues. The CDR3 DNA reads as TGTGCCTGCGGCCAGGGGAACTACGAGCAGTACTTC. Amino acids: CACGQGNYEQYF.

CDR3 bases: TGTGCCAGCTACGGCCGGACTAATCAGCCCCAGCATTTT. Its protein product is CASYGRTNQPQHF. This chain links TRBV18 with TRBJ1-5; no clear D gene. The germline gives CDR1 KGHSH, CDR2 LQKENI. With 7 bases removed from V and 4 bases from J, the gap between germline ends came to 11 bases. This CDR3 contains 13 residues. The variable domain in full, with the rest retrieved from reference TRBV18 and TRBJ1-5, is NAGVMQNPRHLVRRRGQEARLRCSPMKGHSHVYWYRQLPEEGLKFMVYLQKENIIDESGMPKERFSAEFPKEGPSILRIQQVVRGDSAAYFCASYGRTNQPQHFGDGTRLSIL.

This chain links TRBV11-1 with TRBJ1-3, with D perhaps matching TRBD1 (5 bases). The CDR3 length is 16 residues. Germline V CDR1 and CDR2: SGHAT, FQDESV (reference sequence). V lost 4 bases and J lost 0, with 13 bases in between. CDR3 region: CASSSSWGLSGNTIYF. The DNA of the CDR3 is TGTGCCAGCAGCTCAAGTTGGGGCCTCTCTGGAAACACCATATATTTT.

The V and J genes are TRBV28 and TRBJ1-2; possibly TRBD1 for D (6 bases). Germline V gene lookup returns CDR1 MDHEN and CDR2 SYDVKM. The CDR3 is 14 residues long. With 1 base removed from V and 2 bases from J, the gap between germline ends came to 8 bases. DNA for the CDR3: TGTGCCAGCAGTTTATCCCAGGGGAACTATGGCTACACCTTC. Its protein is CASSLSQGNYGYTF.

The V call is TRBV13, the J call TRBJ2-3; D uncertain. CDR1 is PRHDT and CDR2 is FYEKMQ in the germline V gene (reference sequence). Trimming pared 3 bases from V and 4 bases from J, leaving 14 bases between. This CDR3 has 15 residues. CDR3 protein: CASSFGPFGADTQYF. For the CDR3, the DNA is TGTGCCAGCAGCTTCGGCCCTTTTGGCGCAGATACGCAGTATTTT.

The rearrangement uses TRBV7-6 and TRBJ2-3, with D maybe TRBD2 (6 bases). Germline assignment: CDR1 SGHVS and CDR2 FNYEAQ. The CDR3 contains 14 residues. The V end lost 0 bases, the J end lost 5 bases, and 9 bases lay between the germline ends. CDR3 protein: CASSLAGGEDTQYF. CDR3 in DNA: TGTGCCAGCAGCTTAGCCGGCGGGGAAGATACGCAGTATTTT.

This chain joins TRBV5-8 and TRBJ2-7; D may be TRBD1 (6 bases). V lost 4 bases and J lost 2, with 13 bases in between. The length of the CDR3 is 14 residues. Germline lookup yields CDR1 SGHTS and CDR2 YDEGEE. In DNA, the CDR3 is TGTGCCAGCAGCCTGAGGGACACCGCCTACGAGCAGTACTTC. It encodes CASSLRDTAYEQYF. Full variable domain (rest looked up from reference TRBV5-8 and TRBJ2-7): EAGVTQSPTHLIKTRGQQATLRCSPISGHTSVYWYQQALGLGLQFLLWYDEGEERNRGNFPPRFSGRQFPNYSSELNVNALELEDSALYLCASSLRDTAYEQYFGPGTRLTVT.

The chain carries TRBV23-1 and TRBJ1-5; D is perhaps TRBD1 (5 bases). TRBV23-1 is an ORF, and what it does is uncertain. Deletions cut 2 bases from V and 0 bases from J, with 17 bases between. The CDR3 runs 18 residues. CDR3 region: CASSQRDGAGSSNQPQHF. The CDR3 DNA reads TGCGCCAGCAGTCAACGGGACGGGGCAGGATCTAGCAATCAGCCCCAGCATTTT.